The source of this T cell receptor beta chain is a study of yellow fever vaccine responses in identical twins. Per the germline V gene, CDR1 is DFQATT and CDR2 is SNEGSKA (reference sequence). V shed 5 bases and J 3 bases; nucleotides not matched to a gene: 3. The CDR3 length is 12 residues. TCRdb itself ran the RT-PCR reads through MiXCR, one entry per CDR3 protein. Of some 15,000 distinct CDR3 sequences in the sample, around 83% were seen once. The chain is built from TRBV20-1 and TRBJ2-7; 8 nucleotides align to TRBD1. Sequencing was performed on T cells from blood (PBMCs), unsorted or a sorted subset (not recorded which), taken before or after yellow fever vaccination (not recorded which). This clonotype was sampled from a woman younger than 35 who received the yellow fever vaccine. CDR3 sequence: CSARTGIYEQYF. For the CDR3, the DNA is TGCAGTGCTCGGACAGGGATCTACGAGCAGTACTTC.